This T cell receptor beta chain was identified during a study of blood T cell repertoires in COVID-19. Study-level information: Researchers got acute and convalescent COVID-19 samples from the United States, Italy and Spain. The analysed material was cDNA or gDNA that came from T cells, B-cell-depleted T cells, or PBMCs.

In the source study's methods: Reference gene primers were amplified, and this amplification served to estimate nucleated cell counts. Libraries were prepared by immunoSEQ multiplex PCR; TCRdb keeps only in-frame clonotypes and omits some of them. V and J calls and clone size are given by that table; D and trimming were obtained from the DNA. This table holds 110,000 to 150,000 clones, 80% to 85% found once. V shed 5 bases and J shed 5 bases, with 12 bases lying between them. The CDR3 is 13 amino acids. CDR1 LGHNT and CDR2 FRNRAP come from the germline V gene. This TCR derives from a human donor in a cohort sampled during active COVID-19. The sequenced sample was peripheral blood. This chain connects TRBV12-5 to TRBJ1-1, with D tentatively TRBD1 (6 bases). CDR3 in amino acids: CASGLEGGTEAFF. The CDR3, as DNA: TGTGCTAGTGGTCTTGAGGGGGGGACTGAAGCTTTCTTT.